This T cell receptor (beta chain) appears in the sequencing data of a study of blood T cell repertoires in COVID-19. The length of the CDR3 is 15 residues. From germline, CDR1 is MDHEN and CDR2 SYDVKM. V dropped 5 bases and J dropped 10; count of bases not matched to a gene: 11. Authors' analysis steps: Amplification with reference gene primers provided the estimates of nucleated cell counts. Some clones are missing from TCRdb's copy, which holds only in-frame ones; the method was immunoSEQ multiplex PCR. V, J and clone size reflect that table, while D and trimming were determined from the DNA. The sample yields some 270,000 clones, approximately 85% seen once.

This TCR came from a woman aged 30 to 39 who had recovered from COVID-19. The chain combines TRBV28 with TRBJ2-1; 10 bases map to TRBD1. The sample comprised PBMCs or T cells enriched from blood (not recorded which). CDR3 sequence: CASSLRQGASMEQFF. The CDR3 DNA reads as TGTGCCAGCAGTCTCAGACAGGGGGCGTCGATGGAGCAGTTCTTC. Full variable domain (outside the CDR3, taken from reference TRBV28 and TRBJ2-1): DVKVTQSSRYLVKRTGEKVFLECVQDMDHENMFWYRQDPGLGLRLIYFSYDVKMKEKGDIPEGYSVSREKKERFSLILESASTNQTSMYLCASSLRQGASMEQFFGPGTRLTVL.